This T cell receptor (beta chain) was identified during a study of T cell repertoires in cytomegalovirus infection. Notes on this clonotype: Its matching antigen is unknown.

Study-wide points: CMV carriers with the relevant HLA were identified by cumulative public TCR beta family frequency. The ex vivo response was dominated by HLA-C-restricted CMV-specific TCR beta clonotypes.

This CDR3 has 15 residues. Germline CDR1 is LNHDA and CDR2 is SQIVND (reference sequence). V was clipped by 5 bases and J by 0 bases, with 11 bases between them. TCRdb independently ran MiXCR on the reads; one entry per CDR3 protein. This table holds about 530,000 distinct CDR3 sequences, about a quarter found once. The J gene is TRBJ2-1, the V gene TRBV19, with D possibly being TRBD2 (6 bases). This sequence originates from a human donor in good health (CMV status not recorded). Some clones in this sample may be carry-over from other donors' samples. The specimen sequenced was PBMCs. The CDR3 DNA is TGTGCCAGTAGTCGGGAGATCAGCTCCTACAATGAGCAGTTCTTC. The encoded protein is CASSREISSYNEQFF.